What follows are 16 T cell receptor beta chains derived from one specimen sequenced in a study of radiotherapy plus CTLA-4 blockade in lung cancer. The repertoire was sequenced with immunoSEQ multiplex PCR; TCRdb's copy has only in-frame clones and lacks some. This table holds approximately 85,000 clones, roughly four fifths found once. Sequencing was performed on peripheral blood, taken from a patient treated with radiotherapy plus ipilimumab. These receptors were collected from a human donor with non-small cell lung cancer that progressed on radiotherapy plus ipilimumab.

This chain connects TRBV7-2 to TRBJ2-7; 8 nucleotides line up with TRBD1. V lost 5 bases to trimming and J lost 6 bases; unmatched junction nucleotides: 6. Germline lookup yields CDR1 SGHTA and CDR2 FQGNSA. The CDR3 runs 13 residues. The DNA for the CDR3 is TGTGCCAGCAGCCTTTACAGGGGGGTCGAGCAGTACTTC. It specifies CASSLYRGVEQYF.

This clone came up once. The rearrangement links TRBV30 to TRBJ2-7; D not resolved. The CDR3 is made up of 13 amino acids. Germline V gene data show CDR1 as GTSNPN and CDR2 as SVGIG (reference sequence). V dropped 0 bases and J dropped 0 bases, with 6 bases sitting between them. CDR3 sequence (DNA): TGTGCCTGGAGTGTATTAGCCTCCTACGAGCAGTACTTC. It is translated as CAWSVLASYEQYF.

The rearrangement links TRBV11-3 to TRBJ1-1, with no clear D. The CDR3 runs 15 residues. CDR1 SGHNT and CDR2 YENEEA come from the germline V gene. Trimming took 0 bases from V and 2 from J, leaving 10 bases between them. The CDR3 DNA follows: TGTGCCAGCAGCTTAGAAATGGACTATAACACTGAAGCTTTCTTT. Translating gives CASSLEMDYNTEAFF.

J is TRBJ2-2 and V is TRBV5-1; D tentatively fits TRBD1 or TRBD2 (5 bases each). The CDR3 length is 15 residues. CDR1 and CDR2 from the germline V gene are SGHRS and YFSETQ. V shed 2 bases and J shed 5 bases, with 13 bases lying between them. CDR3 protein: CASSLRGGGTGELFF. CDR3 DNA: TGCGCCAGCAGCTTACGGGGCGGCGGTACCGGGGAGCTGTTTTTT. Together with reference TRBV5-1 and TRBJ2-2, the CDR3 gives the full variable domain: KAGVTQTPRYLIKTRGQQVTLSCSPISGHRSVSWYQQTPGQGLQFLFEYFSETQRNKGNFPGRFSGRQFSNSRSEMNVSTLELGDSALYLCASSLRGGGTGELFFGEGSRLTVL.

On this clone: Distinct nucleotide sequences in the sample also encode this CDR3. The chain couples TRBV10-3 to TRBJ2-1; 7 bases align to TRBD2. CDR1 is ENHRY and CDR2 is SYGVKD in the germline V gene. V shed 2 bases, J shed 8 bases, and the junction held 15 bases outside the gene matches. The CDR3 has 17 residues. The CDR3, as DNA: TGTGCCATCAGTGAGGCGGTAGCGGGTTTCGCCTCGTATGAGCAGTTCTTC. Translating it yields CAISEAVAGFASYEQFF.

This rearrangement joins TRBV4-1 to TRBJ2-3; no clear D gene. V lost 4 bases and J 3 bases, leaving 14 bases between the germline ends. This CDR3 contains 15 residues. Germline CDR1 MGHRA, CDR2 YSYEKL. The CDR3 sequence: CASSPRTGRTDTQYF. CDR3 DNA: TGCGCCAGCAGCCCCCGGACGGGTCGGACAGATACGCAGTATTTT.

The V gene is TRBV9, the J gene TRBJ2-7; D is tentatively TRBD1 or TRBD2 (5 bases each). CDR1 is SGDLS and CDR2 is YYNGEE in the germline V gene. The CDR3 has 14 residues. The V end lost 4 bases, the J end lost 4 bases, and 15 bases lay between the germline ends. CDR3 coding DNA: TGTGCCAGCAGCCCGGGACCGATTATTTACGAGCAGTACTTC. Translating it yields CASSPGPIIYEQYF.

The chain joins TRBV21-1 to TRBJ2-7. TRBV21-1 is listed as a pseudogene. The CDR3 runs 15 residues. CDR3: CASSVYGQSSYEQYF. CDR3 sequence (DNA): TGTGCCAGCAGCGTATATGGTCAGAGCTCCTACGAGCAGTACTTC.

The sample holds a few counts of this clone. The chain employs TRBV7-6 and TRBJ2-2; 11 bases line up with TRBD2. The CDR3 runs to 15 residues. Unmatched junction bases numbered 4, after V lost 4 bases and J lost 6 bases. Per the germline V gene, CDR1 is SGHVS and CDR2 is FNYEAQ. In DNA form, the CDR3 reads TGTGCCAGCAGCTCGGGACTAGCGGAGTCCGGGGAGCTGTTTTTT. It translates to CASSSGLAESGELFF. Full variable domain (missing parts from reference TRBV7-6 and TRBJ2-2): GAGVSQSPRYKVTKRGQDVALRCDPISGHVSLYWYRQALGQGPEFLTYFNYEAQQDKSGLPNDRFSAERPEGSISTLTIQRTEQRDSAMYRCASSSGLAESGELFFGEGSRLTVL.

V is TRBV6-1 and J is TRBJ1-1; D unresolved. Trimming left V 7 bases short and J 1 base short, with 16 bases between. CDR1 is MNHNS and CDR2 is SASEGT in the germline V gene. CDR3 length: 15 amino acids. This chain's CDR3 is CASNTRGRRNTEAFF. CDR3 coding DNA: TGTGCCAGCAATACTCGAGGGAGGAGGAACACTGAAGCTTTCTTT.

The gene calls are TRBV14 and TRBJ1-2, with 10 nucleotides matching TRBD1. The J segment lost 6 bases and the V segment lost 6 bases, leaving 16 bases of the junction unmatched. The CDR3 extends over 17 amino acids. Germline V lookup: CDR1 SGHDN, CDR2 FVKESK. The CDR3: CASSRLFWTGGGNGYTF. For the CDR3, the DNA is TGTGCCAGCAGTCGCCTCTTTTGGACAGGGGGAGGGAATGGCTACACCTTC.

V and J are TRBV28 and TRBJ2-7; tentatively, D is TRBD1 (6 bases). Germline V gene lookup returns CDR1 MDHEN and CDR2 SYDVKM. The CDR3 covers 13 residues. Between the trimmed V and J ends, which lost 7 bases and 5 bases, there was a span of 15 bases. The CDR3 here is CASNHRVPNEQYF. The CDR3 DNA is TGTGCCAGCAACCACAGGGTCCCGAACGAGCAGTACTTC. Looking up the rest from reference TRBV28 and TRBJ2-7 gives the full variable domain: DVKVTQSSRYLVKRTGEKVFLECVQDMDHENMFWYRQDPGLGLRLIYFSYDVKMKEKGDIPEGYSVSREKKERFSLILESASTNQTSMYLCASNHRVPNEQYFGPGTRLTVT.

This clone appeared a single time. In the same sample, other DNA sequences code for this CDR3. The gene calls are TRBV6-5 and TRBJ2-7; D might be TRBD2 (5 bases). Trimming removed 6 bases at V and 5 bases at J, with 8 bases between. In germline, CDR1 is MNHEY, CDR2 SVGAGI. The CDR3 spans 11 residues. As DNA, the CDR3 is TGTGCCAGCAGGGACGGGGACGAGCAGTACTTC. Encoded protein: CASRDGDEQYF.

There are a few counts of this clone. The J gene is TRBJ1-1, the V gene TRBV27; tentative D call: TRBD1 (6 bases). This CDR3 has 16 amino acids. V was trimmed by 8 bases and J by 3 bases, leaving 22 bases between them. Germline lookup yields CDR1 MNHEY and CDR2 SMNVEV (reference sequence). The CDR3 bases are TGTGCCAGCGCCCTAGGGGGGGGAGAGAGGCACACTGAAGCTTTCTTT. This gives the protein CASALGGGERHTEAFF.

This sequence joins TRBV5-1 and TRBJ2-5; 8 bases are a match to TRBD2. From germline, CDR1 is SGHRS and CDR2 YFSETQ. The CDR3 is made up of 15 amino acids. V trimming: 1 base; J trimming: 4 bases; junction bases outside the gene matches: 6. Here the CDR3 reads CASSLRAGGAETQYF. In DNA, the CDR3 is TGCGCCAGCAGCTTGCGTGCGGGGGGCGCAGAGACCCAGTACTTC.

CDR3 residues: CASSPRSSSGNTIYF. CDR3 DNA sequence: TGTGCCAGCAGCCCCCGGTCAAGCTCTGGAAACACCATATATTTT. The chain recombines TRBV7-9 with TRBJ1-3; D ambiguous. V was cut by 5 bases and J by 0 bases, with 11 bases left in between. CDR3 length: 15 amino acids. CDR1 and CDR2 (germline): SEHNR, FQNEAQ (reference sequence).